This TCR beta chain derives from a study of T cell changes during pregnancy in multiple sclerosis. Sequenced by immunoSEQ multiplex PCR; TCRdb stores in-frame clones only, minus some. The data contain 70,000 to 80,000 clones, 80% to 95% of them seen just once; the ten biggest clones take up roughly 3.6%. Germline V gene sequence: CDR1 LNHDA, CDR2 SQIVND (reference sequence). The CDR3 spans 14 residues. V was cut by 3 bases and J by 0 bases, with 6 bases left in between. Concerning this clone: The identical CDR3 is also encoded by other nucleotide sequences in the sample.

The material sequenced was peripheral blood, taken after pregnancy. V gene TRBV19 combines with J gene TRBJ1-5, with D possibly being TRBD1 (6 bases). The receptor was isolated from a female donor in good health, enrolled as a control in a pregnancy study. The CDR3 DNA sequence: TGTGCCAGTAGTATCAGGGGTAGCAATCAGCCCCAGCATTTT. It translates to CASSIRGSNQPQHF.